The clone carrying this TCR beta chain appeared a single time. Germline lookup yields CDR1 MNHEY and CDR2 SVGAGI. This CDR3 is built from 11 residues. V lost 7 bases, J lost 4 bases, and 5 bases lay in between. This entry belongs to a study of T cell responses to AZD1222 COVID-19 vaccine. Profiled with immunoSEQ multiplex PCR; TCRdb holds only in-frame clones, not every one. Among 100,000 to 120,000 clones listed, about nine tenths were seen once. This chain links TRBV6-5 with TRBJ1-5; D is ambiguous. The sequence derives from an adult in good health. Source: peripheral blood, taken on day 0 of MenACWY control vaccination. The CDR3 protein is CASKGNQPQHF. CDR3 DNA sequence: TGTGCCAGCAAGGGAAATCAGCCCCAGCATTTT.